The clone carrying this T cell receptor beta chain was counted ten times or more. These data are taken from a study of glioma-infiltrating T cells. Amplification of TCR alpha and beta CDR3 regions from RNA used iRepertoire nested multiplex PCR. TCRdb ran MiXCR on the multiplex PCR reads and lists one entry per CDR3 protein. The sample carries 100,000 to 150,000 distinct CDR3 sequences, more than 20% recorded once. Germline loops: CDR1 DFQATT, CDR2 SNEGSKA (reference sequence). The CDR3 has 12 residues. The chain carries TRBV20-1 and TRBJ2-7; D is possibly TRBD2 (5 bases). The clonotype originates from a human donor with low-grade glioma or glioblastoma, undergoing nonglioma brain surgery, or in good health (not recorded which). Sequencing was carried out using glioma tissue, nonneoplastic brain tissue, or PBMCs (not recorded which). CDR3 protein: CIPEGQPYEQYV. In DNA form, the CDR3 reads TGCATCCCAGAGGGCCAACCTTACGAGCAGTACGTC.